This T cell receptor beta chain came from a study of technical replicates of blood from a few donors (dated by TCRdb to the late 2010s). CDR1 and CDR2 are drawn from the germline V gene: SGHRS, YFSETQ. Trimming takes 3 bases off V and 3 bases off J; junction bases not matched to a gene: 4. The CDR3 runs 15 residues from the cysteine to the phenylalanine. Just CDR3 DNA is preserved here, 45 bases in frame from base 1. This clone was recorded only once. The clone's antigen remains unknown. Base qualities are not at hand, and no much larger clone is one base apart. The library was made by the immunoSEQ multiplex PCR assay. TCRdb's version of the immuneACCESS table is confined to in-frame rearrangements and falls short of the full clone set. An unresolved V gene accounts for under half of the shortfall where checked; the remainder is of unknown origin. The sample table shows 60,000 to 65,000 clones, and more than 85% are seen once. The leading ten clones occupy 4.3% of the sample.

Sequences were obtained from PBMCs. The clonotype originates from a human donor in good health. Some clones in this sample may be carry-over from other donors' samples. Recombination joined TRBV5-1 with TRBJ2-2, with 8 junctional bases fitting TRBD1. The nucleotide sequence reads TGCGCCAGCAGCTCCCAGGGGGCGGACACCGGGGAGCTGTTTTTT. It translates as CASSSQGADTGELFF.